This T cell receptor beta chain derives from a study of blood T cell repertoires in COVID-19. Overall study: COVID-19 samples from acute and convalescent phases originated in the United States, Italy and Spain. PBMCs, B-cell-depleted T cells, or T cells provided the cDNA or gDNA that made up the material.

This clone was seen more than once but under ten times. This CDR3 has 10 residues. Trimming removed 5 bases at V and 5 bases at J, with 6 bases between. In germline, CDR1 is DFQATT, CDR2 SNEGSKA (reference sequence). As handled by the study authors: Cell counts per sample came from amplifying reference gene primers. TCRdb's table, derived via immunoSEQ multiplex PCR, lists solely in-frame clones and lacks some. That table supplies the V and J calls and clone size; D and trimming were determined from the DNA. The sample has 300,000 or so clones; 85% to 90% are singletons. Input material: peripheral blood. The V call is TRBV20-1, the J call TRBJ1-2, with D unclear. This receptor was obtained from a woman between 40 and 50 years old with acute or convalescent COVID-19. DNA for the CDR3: TGCAGTGCTTACGCGTATGGCTACACCTTC. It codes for CSAYAYGYTF.